Below are 22 T cell receptor beta chains sequenced from a single sample in a study of cytomegalovirus exposure and HLA in healthy donors. PCR involved 60 Vbeta and 13 Jbeta primers. Clones were read by immunoSEQ multiplex PCR, and TCRdb kept only the in-frame ones, dropping some. The sample includes 150,000 to 200,000 clones, approximately 83% of them seen just once. Sequencing was performed on PBMCs. All receptors derive from a man aged 18 to 29 in good health and CMV-seropositive.

The chain recombines TRBV2 with TRBJ1-2; weak D call: TRBD1 (5 bases). From germline, CDR1 is SNHLY and CDR2 FYNNEI. Trimming removed 1 base from V and 6 bases from J, with 12 bases in between. The length of the CDR3 is 14 residues. The CDR3 is CASSEGGAGDGYTF. CDR3 DNA: TGTGCCAGCAGTGAAGGGGGCGCGGGGGATGGCTACACCTTC.

The rearrangement links TRBV11-2 to TRBJ2-3, with D uncertain. Trimming pared 0 bases from V and 1 base from J, leaving 8 bases between. Germline-derived CDR1 and CDR2 are SGHAT and FQNNGV. This CDR3 spans 15 amino acids. The CDR3 region is CASSLDSSGTDTQYF. The CDR3 DNA follows: TGTGCCAGCAGCTTAGATTCTAGTGGCACAGATACGCAGTATTTT.

This rearrangement joins TRBV5-4 to TRBJ2-7; TRBD1 aligns across 9 bases. Germline trimming cut 0 bases from V and 2 bases from J; bases unmatched to any gene: 6. This CDR3 comprises 16 residues. Germline V CDR1 and CDR2: SGHNT, YYREEE (reference sequence). This CDR3 reads CASSLEVGTGPYEQYF. The DNA for the CDR3 is TGTGCCAGCAGCTTGGAGGTGGGGACAGGGCCCTACGAGCAGTACTTC.

This clone appeared a single time. J is TRBJ1-4 and V is TRBV30, with D possibly matching TRBD1 (6 bases). The V gene lost 2 bases and the J gene lost 5 bases, with 18 bases spanning the gap. CDR1 and CDR2 (germline): GTSNPN, SVGIG (reference sequence). This CDR3 region has 16 residues. The CDR3 DNA sequence: TGTGCCTGGAGTACCTTGGACGAGGGGGACAATGAAAAACTGTTTTTT. Protein sequence: CAWSTLDEGDNEKLFF.

Comments on this clone: Other DNA sequences of this sample code for an identical CDR3. The rearrangement joins TRBV9 to TRBJ1-5; no reliable D call. The V end was cut by 0 bases, the J end by 6 bases, with 7 bases between. Per the germline V gene, CDR1 is SGDLS and CDR2 is YYNGEE. CDR3 length: 13 amino acids. CDR3 residues: CASSVDGSQPQHF. Here the CDR3 DNA reads TGTGCCAGCAGCGTAGACGGGTCTCAGCCCCAGCATTTT.

This clone was observed a few times. The chain carries TRBV27 and TRBJ1-2; possibly TRBD1 for D (5 bases). The V gene lost 6 bases and the J gene lost 2 bases, with 10 bases spanning the gap. CDR1 and CDR2 (germline): MNHEY, SMNVEV (reference sequence). The CDR3 sequence is 13 residues long. The CDR3 region has the DNA TGTGCCAGCAGCTCCAGACAGAACTATGGCTACACCTTC. Its translation is CASSSRQNYGYTF.

The chain couples TRBV11-1 to TRBJ2-5; D is possibly TRBD2 (6 bases). Trimming cost V 3 bases and J 4 bases, with 12 bases left between them. The CDR3 is made up of 14 amino acids. Germline CDR1 SGHAT, CDR2 FQDESV (reference sequence). The DNA of the CDR3 is TGTGCCAGCAGCTTTAGGCGGGGCCTAGAGACCCAGTACTTC. Its translation: CASSFRRGLETQYF.

The chain couples TRBV6-6 to TRBJ2-5; 15 nucleotides align to TRBD2. Judging by the DNA end, TRBJ2-7 fits better; the J call may be wrong. This CDR3 has 16 amino acids. CDR1 is MNHNY and CDR2 is SVGAGI in the germline V gene (reference sequence). The CDR3 loop reads CASSAGLAGGPGEQYF. Written as DNA, the CDR3 is TGTGCCAGCAGTGCCGGACTAGCGGGGGGGCCAGGCGAGCAGTACTTC.

The V gene is TRBV27, the J gene TRBJ2-5, with TRBD2 identical over 10 bases. The trim removed 2 bases at V and 5 bases at J, leaving 5 bases unmatched. The CDR3 extends over 15 amino acids. CDR1 is MNHEY, CDR2 SMNVEV, per germline (reference sequence). The chain's CDR3 is CASSLKRGGGETQYF. The CDR3, as DNA: TGTGCCAGCAGTTTAAAGCGGGGGGGCGGGGAGACCCAGTACTTC.

V and J are TRBV28 and TRBJ1-1; 7 positions match TRBD1. The CDR3 loop spans 17 amino acids. Germline lookup yields CDR1 MDHEN and CDR2 SYDVKM. The CDR3 loop is CTSTLSATGVMNTEAFF. The CDR3 DNA reads as TGTACTTCCACCTTGAGCGCCACAGGGGTCATGAACACTGAAGCTTTCTTT. The full variable domain, with the rest looked up from reference TRBV28 and TRBJ1-1, is DVKVTQSSRYLVKRTGEKVFLECVQDMDHENMFWYRQDPGLGLRLIYFSYDVKMKEKGDIPEGYSVSREKKERFSLILESASTNQTSMYLCTSTLSATGVMNTEAFFGQGTRLTVV.

The chain combines TRBV6-6 with TRBJ2-6; D gene ambiguous. Germline V gene data show CDR1 as MNHNY and CDR2 as SVGAGI (reference sequence). The CDR3 spans 14 residues. V lost 6 bases and J 0 bases, leaving 6 bases between the germline ends. CDR3 bases: TGTGCCAGCAGACTAAGCTCTGGGGCCAACGTCCTGACTTTC. This codes for CASRLSSGANVLTF.

This chain links TRBV6-1 with TRBJ1-4; 7 nucleotides agree with TRBD1. Germline CDR1 MNHNS, CDR2 SASEGT. This CDR3 has 14 amino acids. The J segment lost 8 bases and the V segment lost 6 bases, leaving 9 bases of the junction unmatched. The CDR3 region is CASRPGQIREKLFF. CDR3 in DNA: TGTGCCAGCAGACCGGGACAGATACGCGAAAAACTGTTTTTT.

The gene calls are TRBV4-2 and TRBJ1-5, with D perhaps TRBD1 (6 bases). The CDR3 loop spans 15 amino acids. Trimming cost V 0 bases and J 7 bases, with 13 bases left between them. The germline V gene encodes CDR1 LGHNA and CDR2 YNFKEQ. CDR3 residues: CASSQEQGGNQPQHF. CDR3 in DNA: TGTGCCAGCAGCCAAGAACAGGGAGGGAACCAGCCCCAGCATTTT.

The chain recombines TRBV21-1 with TRBJ2-7; the D call TRBD2 from the table was never checked on the DNA. TRBV21-1 is annotated as a pseudogene. The CDR3 spans 16 residues. For the CDR3, the DNA is TGTGCCAGCAGCAAAGCCCCCCCCAAAGCCTCCTACGAGCAGTACTTC. It specifies CASSKAPPKASYEQYF.

The chain combines TRBV5-1 with TRBJ2-5; D perhaps matches TRBD2 (7 bases). The DNA end is more similar to TRBJ2-7, so the J call may be wrong. The CDR3 runs to 16 residues. Germline V CDR1 and CDR2: SGHRS, YFSETQ. The CDR3 loop is CASSLLQGGGNYEQYF. CDR3 in DNA: TGCGCCAGCAGCTTACTACAGGGAGGGGGGAACTACGAGCAGTACTTC.

The genes are TRBV30 and TRBJ1-2; 8 bases align to TRBD1. The ends lost 0 bases at V and 8 bases at J; junction bases unmatched: 11. The length of the CDR3 is 15 residues. The germline CDR1 and CDR2 sequences are GTSNPN and SVGIG (reference sequence). In DNA form, the CDR3 reads TGTGCCTGGAGTGTACAGGGGCAGGGGGCCGGGGGCTACACCTTC. Protein sequence: CAWSVQGQGAGGYTF.

The V call is TRBV2, the J call TRBJ2-5, with TRBD1 matching over 7 bases. Germline V gives CDR1 SNHLY, CDR2 FYNNEI. The CDR3 covers 16 residues. V trimming: 5 bases; J trimming: 3 bases; junction bases outside the gene matches: 12. The CDR3 nucleotides are TGTGCCAGCAGTCCTACCAGACAGGGAAACAAAGAGACCCAGTACTTC. Its translation is CASSPTRQGNKETQYF.

This clone has more than one count but fewer than ten. The J gene is TRBJ1-1, the V gene TRBV5-1; the D gene is possibly TRBD1 (5 bases). V lost 4 bases to trimming and J lost 4 bases, with 11 bases between them. The germline V gene encodes CDR1 SGHRS and CDR2 YFSETQ. The CDR3 length is 13 residues. The CDR3 spells CASSDGGSTEAFF. CDR3 in DNA: TGCGCCAGCAGCGATGGGGGGAGCACTGAAGCTTTCTTT.

The chain employs TRBV7-2 and TRBJ2-2; the D gene is possibly TRBD1 (5 bases). V dropped 2 bases and J dropped 1 base, with 11 bases sitting between them. The CDR3 totals 16 residues. CDR1 is SGHTA and CDR2 is FQGNSA in the germline V gene. For the CDR3, the DNA is TGTGCCAGCAGCTTATCTCGGCAGGGGAACACCGGGGAGCTGTTTTTT. Amino acid sequence: CASSLSRQGNTGELFF.

This clone was seen a single time. This chain links TRBV7-8 with TRBJ2-5; no clear D gene. From germline, CDR1 is SGHVS and CDR2 FQNEAQ. The CDR3 totals 13 residues. Trimming cost V 1 base and J 1 base, with 4 bases left between them. The CDR3 loop reads CASSLELQETQYF. The CDR3 DNA is TGTGCCAGCAGCTTAGAACTCCAAGAGACCCAGTACTTC.

The V and J genes are TRBV27 and TRBJ1-1; weak D call: TRBD1 (5 bases). CDR1 and CDR2 from the germline V gene are MNHEY and SMNVEV (reference sequence). Between the trimmed V and J ends, which lost 7 bases and 4 bases, there was a span of 16 bases. This CDR3 comprises 14 residues. The DNA for the CDR3 is TGTGCCAGCACCCCGGGGGGGGTCGGCACTGAAGCTTTCTTT. Translating gives CASTPGGVGTEAFF.

The gene calls are TRBV30 and TRBJ2-3; 7 bases align to TRBD2. The CDR3 extends over 12 amino acids. CDR1 is GTSNPN and CDR2 is SVGIG in the germline V gene (reference sequence). The ends lost 2 bases at V and 6 bases at J; junction bases unmatched: 2. CDR3 sequence: CAWSLGGDTQYF. As DNA, the CDR3 is TGTGCCTGGAGTCTGGGGGGGGATACGCAGTATTTT.